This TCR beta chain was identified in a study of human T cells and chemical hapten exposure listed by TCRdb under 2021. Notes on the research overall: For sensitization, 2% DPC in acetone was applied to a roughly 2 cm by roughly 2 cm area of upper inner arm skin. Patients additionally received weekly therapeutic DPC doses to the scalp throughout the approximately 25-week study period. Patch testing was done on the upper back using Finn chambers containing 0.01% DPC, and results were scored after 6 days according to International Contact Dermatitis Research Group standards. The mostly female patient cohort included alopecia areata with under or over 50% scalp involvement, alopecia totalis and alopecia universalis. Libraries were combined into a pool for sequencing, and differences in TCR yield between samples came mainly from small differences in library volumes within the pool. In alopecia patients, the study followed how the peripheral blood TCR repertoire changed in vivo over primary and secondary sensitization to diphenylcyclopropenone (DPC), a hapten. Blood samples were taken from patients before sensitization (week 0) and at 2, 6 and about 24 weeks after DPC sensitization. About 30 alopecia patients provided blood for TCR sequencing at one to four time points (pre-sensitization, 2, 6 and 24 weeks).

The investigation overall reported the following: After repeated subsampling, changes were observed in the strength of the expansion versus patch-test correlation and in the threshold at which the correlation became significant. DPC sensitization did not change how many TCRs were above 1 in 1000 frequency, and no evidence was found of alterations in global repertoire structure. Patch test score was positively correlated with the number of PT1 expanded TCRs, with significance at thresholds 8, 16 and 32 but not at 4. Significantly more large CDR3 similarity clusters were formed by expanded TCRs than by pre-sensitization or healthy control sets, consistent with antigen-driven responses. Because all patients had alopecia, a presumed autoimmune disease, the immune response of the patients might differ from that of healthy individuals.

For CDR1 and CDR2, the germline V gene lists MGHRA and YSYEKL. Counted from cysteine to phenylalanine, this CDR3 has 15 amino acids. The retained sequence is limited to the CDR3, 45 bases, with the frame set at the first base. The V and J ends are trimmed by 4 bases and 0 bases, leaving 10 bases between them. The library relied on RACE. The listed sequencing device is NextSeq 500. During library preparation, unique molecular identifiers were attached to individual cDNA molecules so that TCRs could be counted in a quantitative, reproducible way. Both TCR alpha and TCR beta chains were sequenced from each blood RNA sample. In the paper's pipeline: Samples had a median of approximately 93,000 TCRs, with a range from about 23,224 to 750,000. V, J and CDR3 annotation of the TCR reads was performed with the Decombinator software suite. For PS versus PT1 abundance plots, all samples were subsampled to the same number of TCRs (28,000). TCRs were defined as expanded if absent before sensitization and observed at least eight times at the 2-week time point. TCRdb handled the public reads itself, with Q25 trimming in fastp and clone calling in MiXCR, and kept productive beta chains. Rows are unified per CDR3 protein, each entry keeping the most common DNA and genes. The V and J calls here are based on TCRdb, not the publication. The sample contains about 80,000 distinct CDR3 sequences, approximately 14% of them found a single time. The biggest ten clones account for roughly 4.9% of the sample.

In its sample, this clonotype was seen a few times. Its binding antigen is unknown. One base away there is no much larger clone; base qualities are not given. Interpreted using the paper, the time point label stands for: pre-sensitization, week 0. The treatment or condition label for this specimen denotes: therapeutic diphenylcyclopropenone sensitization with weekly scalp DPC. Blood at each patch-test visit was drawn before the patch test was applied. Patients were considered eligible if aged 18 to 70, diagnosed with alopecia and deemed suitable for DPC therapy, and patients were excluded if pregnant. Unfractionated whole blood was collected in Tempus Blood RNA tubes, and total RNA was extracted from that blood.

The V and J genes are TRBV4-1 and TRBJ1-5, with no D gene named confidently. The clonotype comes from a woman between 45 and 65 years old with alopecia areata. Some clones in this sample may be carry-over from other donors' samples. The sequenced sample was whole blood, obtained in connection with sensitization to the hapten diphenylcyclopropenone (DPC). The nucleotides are TGCGCCAGCAGCCGTACAGACGATAGCAATCAGCCCCAGCATTTT. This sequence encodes CASSRTDDSNQPQHF.